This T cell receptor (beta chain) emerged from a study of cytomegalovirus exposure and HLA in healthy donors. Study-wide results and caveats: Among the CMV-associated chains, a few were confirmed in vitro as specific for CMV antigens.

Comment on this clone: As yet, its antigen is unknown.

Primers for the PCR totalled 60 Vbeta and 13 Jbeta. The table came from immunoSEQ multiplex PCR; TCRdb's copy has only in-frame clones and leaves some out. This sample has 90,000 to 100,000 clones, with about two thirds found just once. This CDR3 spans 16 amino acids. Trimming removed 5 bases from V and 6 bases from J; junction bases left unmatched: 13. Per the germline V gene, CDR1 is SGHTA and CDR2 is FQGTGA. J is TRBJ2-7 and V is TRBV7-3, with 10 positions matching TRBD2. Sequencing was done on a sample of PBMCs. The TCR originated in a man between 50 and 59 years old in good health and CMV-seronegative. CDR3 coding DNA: TGTGCCAGCAGCACCCCCTGGACTAGCGGCGGTTGCGAGCAGTACTTC. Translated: CASSTPWTSGGCEQYF.